A selection of T cell receptor beta chains follows, all from one sample in a study of post-analysis software for immune sequencing data. TCRdb used MiXCR to reprocess the PCR reads, holding one entry per CDR3 protein. The table records around 260,000 distinct CDR3 sequences, 35% to 40% of them present only once. The sample was blood. The receptor source for this set is a girl under 18 with multiple sclerosis. The CDR3 runs from the conserved cysteine through the conserved F or W. A D gene is named only where the DNA matches it firmly. Clone size appears in some rows only: once, few, many, or a class for an expanded clone.

CDR3 DNA: TGCGCCAGCAGCCAAACAGGGGGCCACGAGCAGTACTTC; CDR3 protein: CASSQTGGHEQYF; J gene: TRBJ2-7; clone size: many; CDR3 length: 13; V gene: TRBV4-1; D gene: TRBD1
CDR3 DNA: TGTGTCAGCAGCTTACCCATAAAGCGGGAGATGGGATCACGGCAGTTCTTC; CDR3 protein: CVSSLPIKREMGSRQFF; J gene: TRBJ2-1; clone size: NA; CDR3 length: 17; V gene: TRBV7-9; D gene: TRBD2
CDR3 DNA: TGTGCCATCAGTGGGACTAGCGGGAGCCAAGAGACCCAGTACTTC; CDR3 protein: CAISGTSGSQETQYF; J gene: TRBJ2-5; clone size: once; CDR3 length: 15; V gene: TRBV10-3; D gene: TRBD2
CDR3 DNA: TGCGCCAGCAGCCCACCCGATCAGGGGGCCAACGTCCTGACTTTC; CDR3 protein: CASSPPDQGANVLTF; J gene: TRBJ2-6; clone size: many; CDR3 length: 15; V gene: TRBV5-1; D gene: NA
CDR3 DNA: TGTGCCAGCAGCCAGTACGCACAGGGGGAGAGGAATGAGCAGTTCTTC; CDR3 protein: CASSQYAQGERNEQFF; J gene: TRBJ2-1; clone size: many; CDR3 length: 16; V gene: TRBV4-2; D gene: TRBD1
CDR3 DNA: TGTGCCAGCAGTGAGGCGGGGAGTAGCAATCAGCCCCAGCATTTT; CDR3 protein: CASSEAGSSNQPQHF; J gene: TRBJ1-5; clone size: NA; CDR3 length: 15; V gene: TRBV2; D gene: NA
CDR3 DNA: TGTGCCAGCAGCTTAGATGGGTCCAGGGAGGTAGCCAAAAACATTCAGTACTTC; CDR3 protein: CASSLDGSREVAKNIQYF; J gene: TRBJ2-4; clone size: many; CDR3 length: 18; V gene: TRBV7-9; D gene: NA
CDR3 DNA: TGCAGTGCTATTGACAGGGGTATCTCCTATGGCTACACCTTC; CDR3 protein: CSAIDRGISYGYTF; J gene: TRBJ1-2; clone size: NA; CDR3 length: 14; V gene: TRBV20-1; D gene: TRBD1
CDR3 DNA: TGCGCCAGCGGGGGGCAGGGGGCATACAGTGAGCAGTTCTTC; CDR3 protein: CASGGQGAYSEQFF; J gene: TRBJ2-1; clone size: few; CDR3 length: 14; V gene: TRBV5-1; D gene: TRBD1
CDR3 DNA: TGCGCCAGCAGCCCGGACTTGAACACCGGGGAGCTGTTTTTT; CDR3 protein: CASSPDLNTGELFF; J gene: TRBJ2-2; clone size: NA; CDR3 length: 14; V gene: TRBV5-1; D gene: NA
CDR3 DNA: TGTGCCAGCAGCCAAGGTCCTACTAGCGGGGTGGCAGATACGCAGTATTTT; CDR3 protein: CASSQGPTSGVADTQYF; J gene: TRBJ2-3; clone size: NA; CDR3 length: 17; V gene: TRBV3-1; D gene: TRBD2
CDR3 DNA: TGTGCCAGCAGCGCCCCGGGAGGGAGCTCCTACAATGAGCAGTTCTTC; CDR3 protein: CASSAPGGSSYNEQFF; J gene: TRBJ2-1; clone size: many; CDR3 length: 16; V gene: TRBV25-1; D gene: TRBD2
CDR3 DNA: TGTGCCAGCAGCTCCCAGAGCGGGACCTACAATGAGCAGTTCTTC; CDR3 protein: CASSSQSGTYNEQFF; J gene: TRBJ2-1; clone size: NA; CDR3 length: 15; V gene: TRBV7-3; D gene: TRBD2
CDR3 DNA: TGTGCCAGCAGCGTACGCGCCACTGACAATGAGCAGTTCTTC; CDR3 protein: CASSVRATDNEQFF; J gene: TRBJ2-1; clone size: many; CDR3 length: 14; V gene: TRBV9; D gene: NA
CDR3 DNA: TGCAGTGCTACGGGGGAATCCTACAATGAGCAGTTCTTC; CDR3 protein: CSATGESYNEQFF; J gene: TRBJ2-1; clone size: many; CDR3 length: 13; V gene: TRBV20-1; D gene: NA